This T cell receptor beta chain was retrieved from a study of T cell responses to AZD1222 COVID-19 vaccine (dated by TCRdb to 2020 to 2022). With respect to the entire study: A total of more than 230 trial participants underwent TCR sequencing, of whom about 210 had received two doses of AZD1222 and roughly 26 had received two doses of the MenACWY control vaccine. Trial participants were enrolled by age into 18-55, 56-69 and 70-plus year subgroups, with about 150, 28 and 57 TCR-sequenced participants respectively. Results and caveats for the whole study, not just this receptor: After two AZD1222 doses, both the breadth and the depth of spike-specific TCRs were significantly higher than at day 0 and than in MenACWY recipients. Participants were mostly white British, with more females than males. The authors suggested clonal diversity may have been underestimated. CD4 TCRs associated with the vaccine covered the entire spike protein, and the dominant responses were in regions 160-218 and 743-854. Because no day 14 peak-response samples were available, repertoires were characterized only after the peak T cell response. Conclusions about previously exposed vaccinees are limited because only five to seven AZD1222 recipients were SARS-CoV-2 seropositive at baseline. Reportedly, almost half of the unique spike-specific TCRs recognized epitopes lying outside the regions that are mutated in the B.1.351 and B.1.1.7 variants. In the small 56-69-year group, the increase in depth fell short of significance, most likely because of low power.

For this clone: Its recognized antigen is unknown. No base qualities exist here, and no much larger clone lies one base off it.

The sample's time point label, in plain terms: about 28 days (+/-7) after the second vaccine dose. Because spike-specific TCR depth and breadth did not differ between the two schedules, AZD1222 recipients who got a second dose at roughly 4 weeks were pooled with those who got a second dose at roughly 12 weeks. Vaccinee samples were obtained from the UK trials COV001 and COV002, which included a single-blind randomized controlled phase 2/3 trial of AZD1222 (ChAdOx1 nCoV-19) in healthy adults. For TCRbeta chain sequencing, PBMC samples were collected from trial participants at day 0 and at day 28 after the second dose. The CDR3 regions of human TCRbeta chains were subjected to immunosequencing. In the source study's methods: Repertoire TCRs were checked for matches against a reference library of SARS-CoV-2-specific TCRs that had been generated using the MIRA antigen-specificity platform. Breadth was defined as the fraction of unique TCRs that were SARS-CoV-2-associated, and depth was defined as the fraction of total T cells that were SARS-CoV-2-associated. Using the MIRA data, each spike-specific TCR was mapped to the spike region that the TCR reacts to and placed in a CD4 or CD8 class. Log10-transformed breadth and depth values were compared by one-way ANOVA with Sidak's multiple comparisons tests. The table comes from immuneACCESS by way of TCRdb, which keeps in-frame sequences with V and J called. Part of the clones is missing from these tables; in studies checked, under half for an unresolved V gene and the rest for unknown reasons. D and trimming were read from the DNA, whereas the V and J calls and clone size are those reported in that table. Present in this sample are 99,000 or so clones, about 88% of which were seen just once. Clones ranked in the top ten supply approximately 45% of the sample.

This receptor was taken from an adult who received the AZD1222 COVID-19 vaccine. The material sequenced was peripheral blood, taken 28 days after the second AZD1222 dose.

The sequence in DNA is TGTGCCAGCAGCCTACTTGGCCAGGAAGAGAAGCTGTTTTTT. This translates into CASSLLGQEEKLFF. This chain joins TRBV7-2 to TRBJ2-2; there is no confident call for the D gene. Taken from cysteine to phenylalanine, the CDR3 has 14 residues. Only the CDR3 DNA is retained, 42 bases long and in frame from the first base. For CDR1 and CDR2, the germline V gene lists SGHTA and FQGNSA. The V and J ends are trimmed by 5 bases and 12 bases, leaving 19 bases between them.